Shown below are 8 T cell receptor beta chains from a single sample sequenced in a study of T cell responses to AZD1222 COVID-19 vaccine. Profiling relied on immunoSEQ multiplex PCR, and the TCRdb table lists in-frame clones only, not all of them. The table includes tens of thousands of clones, approximately 90% detected once. The sequenced sample was peripheral blood, obtained on day 0 of MenACWY control vaccination. These receptors came from an adult in good health.

This clone appeared once. The V gene is TRBV12-5, the J gene TRBJ2-6; D is perhaps TRBD2 (5 bases). The CDR3 is made up of 15 amino acids. V was trimmed by 8 bases and J by 0 bases, leaving 11 bases between them. CDR1 is LGHNT and CDR2 is FRNRAP in the germline V gene. The DNA of the CDR3 is TGTGCTAGTTTCGGGGTTAACTCTGGGGCCAACGTCCTGACTTTC. Its protein is CASFGVNSGANVLTF.

A remark on this clone: Other DNA sequences of this sample code for an identical CDR3. The V call is TRBV5-1, the J call TRBJ1-1; 8 positions match TRBD1. The germline gives CDR1 SGHRS, CDR2 YFSETQ. CDR3 length equals 14 residues. The J segment lost 3 bases and the V segment lost 7 bases, leaving 8 bases of the junction unmatched. CDR3: CASDPGQGDTEAFF. The CDR3 DNA reads TGCGCCAGCGACCCTGGACAGGGCGACACTGAAGCTTTCTTT.

The chain is built from TRBV7-2 and TRBJ2-1; 8 bases are a match to TRBD1. J gave up 5 bases and V 5 bases, and 8 bases lay outside the gene matches. Germline CDR1 is SGHTA and CDR2 is FQGNSA. The CDR3 is 15 amino acids. The CDR3 loop reads CASSRGGQGNNEQFF. CDR3 nucleotides: TGTGCCAGCAGCCGGGGAGGACAGGGCAACAATGAGCAGTTCTTC.

The V call is TRBV28, the J call TRBJ1-5; tentative D call: TRBD1 (5 bases). Germline V gives CDR1 MDHEN, CDR2 SYDVKM. The V gene lost 7 bases and the J gene lost 7 bases, with 17 bases spanning the gap. This CDR3 has 14 residues. The CDR3 loop is CASTTLRGVQPQHF. The CDR3 nucleotides are TGTGCCAGCACCACCCTGCGGGGGGTCCAGCCCCAGCATTTT.

The rearrangement uses TRBV19 and TRBJ1-2; TRBD1 is a possible D gene (5 bases). CDR3 length: 12 residues. CDR1 LNHDA and CDR2 SQIVND come from the germline V gene (reference sequence). Trimming took 5 bases from V and 5 from J, leaving 9 bases between them. In nucleotides, the CDR3 is TGTGCCAGTAGTGGGACGGTTTATGGCTACACCTTC. It specifies CASSGTVYGYTF.

The CDR3 DNA is TGTGCCAGCAGCTTAAGGGGCAACTACGAGCAGTACTTC. Translated, it gives CASSLRGNYEQYF. This rearrangement joins TRBV7-8 to TRBJ2-7, with a tentative D call TRBD1 (5 bases). Trimming cost V 2 bases and J 3 bases, with 8 bases left between them. The germline V gene has CDR1 SGHVS and CDR2 FQNEAQ. The CDR3 is 13 residues long.

The V and J genes are TRBV7-2 and TRBJ2-1; perhaps TRBD1 as D (5 bases). The V end lost 5 bases, the J end lost 9 bases, and 8 bases lay between the germline ends. The CDR3 length is 11 residues. Germline loops: CDR1 SGHTA, CDR2 FQGNSA. The CDR3 region is CASSPQGEQFF. The CDR3 DNA follows: TGTGCCAGCAGCCCCCAGGGTGAGCAGTTCTTC.

This clone appeared once. V is TRBV2 and J is TRBJ1-1; D is undetermined. Germline-derived CDR1 and CDR2 are SNHLY and FYNNEI. The V end was cut by 5 bases, the J end by 6 bases, with 16 bases between. The CDR3 loop spans 14 amino acids. Here the CDR3 reads CASSPGEGSPEAFF. The DNA of the CDR3 is TGTGCCAGCAGTCCCGGGGAGGGTTCCCCTGAAGCTTTCTTT. The complete variable domain, with remaining parts taken from reference TRBV2 and TRBJ1-1, reads EPEVTQTPSHQVTQMGQEVILRCVPISNHLYFYWYRQILGQKVEFLVSFYNNEISEKSEIFDDQFSVERPDGSNFTLKIRSTKLEDSAMYFCASSPGEGSPEAFFGQGTRLTVV.